This entry lists 7 T cell receptor beta chains sequenced from one sample in a study of T cells after yellow fever vaccination. One entry per CDR3 protein, called by TCRdb with MiXCR from the 5' RACE reads. The table lists approximately 47,000 distinct CDR3 sequences, 5% to 8% of them singletons, with less than 11% in the top ten. This specimen consisted of PBMCs, either bulk or a sorted T-cell subset (CD4+, CD8+, memory, or dextramer-sorted; not recorded which), obtained 45 days after the yellow fever booster vaccination. Receptors originate from a man aged 30-40 years who received the YFV17D yellow fever vaccine.

The chain recombines TRBV14 with TRBJ2-7, with 8 bases identical to TRBD2. This CDR3 region has 16 residues. Germline V lookup: CDR1 SGHDN, CDR2 FVKESK. J was trimmed by 0 bases and V by 0 bases; bases with no gene match: 4. The CDR3 loop reads CASSQEDGRASYEQYF. The DNA for the CDR3 is TGTGCCAGCAGCCAAGAAGACGGGAGGGCCTCCTACGAGCAGTACTTC.

This clonotype occurred many times. The CDR3 spells CASGGTAKNIQYF. The CDR3 region has the DNA TGTGCTAGTGGTGGGACAGCCAAAAACATTCAGTACTTC. This rearrangement joins TRBV12-5 to TRBJ2-4; D possibly matches TRBD1 or TRBD2 (5 bases each). V lost 5 bases, J lost 0 bases, and 5 bases lay in between. This CDR3 contains 13 residues. The germline V gene encodes CDR1 LGHNT and CDR2 FRNRAP.

This clonotype was seen ten or more times. J is TRBJ2-5 and V is TRBV12-3 or TRBV12-4; the D is unclear. Trimming cost V 2 bases and J 5 bases, with 9 bases left between them. The CDR3 has 13 residues. The chain's CDR3 is CASSLRKLETQYF. Here the CDR3 DNA reads TGTGCCAGCAGTTTAAGAAAGTTGGAGACCCAGTACTTC.

V and J are TRBV27 and TRBJ2-7; no firm D call. Looked up from germline, CDR1 is MNHEY and CDR2 is SMNVEV (reference sequence). V gave up 5 bases and J gave up 4 bases, with 15 bases separating them. CDR3 length: 14 residues. The CDR3 DNA sequence: TGTGCCAGCAGTCAGCCGGGCGGTCTGTACGAGCAGTACTTC. This codes for CASSQPGGLYEQYF.

This clonotype was detected many times. The V call is TRBV7-9, the J call TRBJ1-3; 7 bases fit TRBD1. The germline V gene encodes CDR1 SEHNR and CDR2 FQNEAQ (reference sequence). With 5 bases clipped from V and 0 bases from J, the junction kept 10 bases outside the gene matches. The CDR3 spans 17 residues. The CDR3 nucleotides are TGTGCCAGCAGCCCGAGACAGGGACCCAACTCTGGAAACACCATATATTTT. Its translation is CASSPRQGPNSGNTIYF.

There are many counts of this clonotype. The chain has TRBV20-1 and TRBJ2-3; 11 bases match TRBD1. The CDR3 runs 15 residues. V was pared by 7 bases and J by 6 bases, with 12 bases of the junction left unmatched. Germline V gene data show CDR1 as DFQATT and CDR2 as SNEGSKA (reference sequence). The CDR3 region is CSVWTGGRLADTQYF. The CDR3 DNA sequence: TGCAGTGTCTGGACAGGGGGCAGACTAGCTGATACGCAGTATTTT.

This clonotype was seen ten or more times. The rearrangement links TRBV15 to TRBJ1-4; D not certain. Germline V gene data show CDR1 as LNHNV and CDR2 as YYDKDF (reference sequence). Trimming removed 5 bases from V and 7 bases from J, with 14 bases in between. The CDR3 has 14 amino acids. The CDR3 bases are TGTGCCACCAGCGGGGTAGGAGACTCTGAAAAACTGTTTTTT. Protein product: CATSGVGDSEKLFF.